The subject of this entry is one T cell receptor (beta chain). Per the original data handling: Reference gene primer amplification gave estimated nucleated cell counts. TCRdb's table, derived via immunoSEQ multiplex PCR, lists solely in-frame clones and lacks some. D and trimming come from the DNA, and the V and J calls and clone size come from that table. This table has hundreds of thousands of clones, 65% to 85% appearing once. The CDR3 contains 20 residues. Germline V gene sequence: CDR1 SGHRS, CDR2 YFSETQ. Unmatched junction bases numbered 13, after V lost 0 bases and J lost 1 base. Recovered Cohort 3 donors showed two negative PCRs, clearance, or symptom resolution. This sample is part of a study of blood T cell repertoires in COVID-19. Across the whole study: Sites in the United States, Italy and Spain provided acute and convalescent COVID-19 samples.

The sequence derives from a woman between 40 and 55 years old who had recovered from COVID-19. The sequencing sample was made of PBMCs or T cells enriched from blood (not recorded which). The chain uses TRBV5-1 and TRBJ2-1; 10 nucleotides line up with TRBD2. This CDR3 reads CASSLAAGTSETESYNEQFF. CDR3 in DNA: TGCGCCAGCAGCTTGGCCGCCGGGACTAGCGAGACCGAATCCTACAATGAGCAGTTCTTC.